The 28 T cell receptor beta chains below were found in one sample sequenced in a study of blood T cell repertoires in COVID-19. Measured with immunoSEQ multiplex PCR; TCRdb has only the in-frame clones, and not every one. Among around 150,000 clones listed, around 84% were seen once. The sequenced sample was peripheral blood. These receptors originate from a man aged 35 to 55 with acute or convalescent COVID-19.

As DNA, the CDR3 is TGTGCCAGCAGCTTAAGGCACAGCGGGGGTGATAGGGTTGAGCAGTTCTTC. Its protein product is CASSLRHSGGDRVEQFF. The genes are TRBV7-2 and TRBJ2-1; 8 nucleotides line up with TRBD2. V was clipped by 2 bases and J by 9 bases; unmatched bases: 15. The germline CDR1 and CDR2 sequences are SGHTA and FQGNSA. The CDR3 is 17 amino acids.

The chain links TRBV5-1 to TRBJ1-1; D gene ambiguous. The V end was cut by 1 base, the J end by 10 bases, with 8 bases between. This CDR3 is 11 amino acids long. The germline CDR1 and CDR2 sequences are SGHRS and YFSETQ. The DNA for the CDR3 is TGCGCCAGCAGCTTGACGGGGAGAGCTTTCTTT. Protein product: CASSLTGRAFF.

This chain uses TRBV28 with TRBJ1-3; no clear D. The ends were cut back, 6 bases at V and 2 bases at J, with 17 bases in the middle. This CDR3 spans 16 amino acids. Germline assignment: CDR1 MDHEN and CDR2 SYDVKM. The CDR3 reads CASSHYTRATGNTIYF. Written as DNA, the CDR3 is TGTGCCAGCAGCCACTACACGCGGGCGACTGGAAACACCATATATTTT. Together with reference TRBV28 and TRBJ1-3, the CDR3 gives the full variable domain: DVKVTQSSRYLVKRTGEKVFLECVQDMDHENMFWYRQDPGLGLRLIYFSYDVKMKEKGDIPEGYSVSREKKERFSLILESASTNQTSMYLCASSHYTRATGNTIYFGEGSWLTVV.

The V and J genes are TRBV3-1 (or the pseudogene TRBV3-2) and TRBJ2-2; TRBD2 might be the D (5 bases). Germline CDR1 is LGHDT and CDR2 is YNNKEL (reference sequence). V shed 4 bases and J shed 4 bases, with 16 bases lying between them. The CDR3 runs 16 residues. CDR3: CASSLRLARGTGELFF. CDR3 nucleotides: TGTGCCAGCAGCCTAAGGCTAGCTCGGGGCACCGGGGAGCTGTTTTTT.

The chain uses TRBV27 and TRBJ1-2; no reliable D call. CDR3 size: 14 residues. The V end was cut by 1 base, the J end by 1 base, with 7 bases between. Looked up from germline, CDR1 is MNHEY and CDR2 is SMNVEV (reference sequence). The CDR3 DNA reads TGTGCCAGCAGTTTATATTCCGGTAACTATGGCTACACCTTC. It specifies CASSLYSGNYGYTF.

The chain joins TRBV4-1 to TRBJ1-2; D ambiguous. The CDR3 runs 14 residues. Between the trimmed V and J ends, which lost 0 bases and 6 bases, there was a span of 11 bases. The V gene's germline CDR1 is MGHRA and CDR2 YSYEKL. The CDR3 nucleotides read TGCGCCAGCAGCCAAGATCGGCGGGCTGATGGCTACACCTTC. Translating gives CASSQDRRADGYTF.

J is TRBJ1-1 and V is TRBV28, with D possibly TRBD1 on 5 matching bases. The CDR3 has 12 amino acids. Germline V gene data show CDR1 as MDHEN and CDR2 as SYDVKM. V was shortened by 10 bases and J by 1 base, with 10 bases between the two germline ends. The CDR3, as DNA: TGTGCCACGGGGGTGGGGAACACTGAAGCTTTCTTT. Translation gives CATGVGNTEAFF.

This sequence joins TRBV18 and TRBJ1-1, with a weak D call TRBD1 (5 bases). With 3 bases removed from V and 0 bases from J, the gap between germline ends came to 14 bases. Germline-derived CDR1 and CDR2 are KGHSH and LQKENI. The CDR3 runs 16 residues. The CDR3 sequence is CASSPFQGELNTEAFF. The CDR3 nucleotides are TGTGCCAGCTCACCCTTCCAGGGCGAGTTGAACACTGAAGCTTTCTTT.

The rearrangement joins TRBV2 to TRBJ1-4; 7 bases align to TRBD1. The length of the CDR3 is 13 residues. The ends lost 6 bases at V and 5 bases at J; junction bases unmatched: 3. Germline CDR1 is SNHLY and CDR2 is FYNNEI. The DNA for the CDR3 is TGTGCCAGCAGCGACAGGGCAAATGAAAAACTGTTTTTT. Translation gives CASSDRANEKLFF.

This chain connects TRBV10-1 to TRBJ1-2; 8 bases align to TRBD1. The CDR3 covers 13 residues. The junction had 6 bases not matched to a gene; V was cut back by 4 bases and J by 8 bases. CDR1 WNHNN and CDR2 SYGVQD come from the germline V gene (reference sequence). CDR3 sequence (DNA): TGCGCCAGCAGTGGGGGACAGGTTGGCGGCTACACCTTC. Translating it yields CASSGGQVGGYTF.

This chain connects TRBV12-3 or TRBV12-4 to TRBJ1-2; the match to TRBD1 covers 12 bases. The CDR3 runs to 13 residues. V was clipped by 5 bases and J by 11 bases; unmatched bases: 6. The CDR3 region is CASSMGQGARYTF. As DNA, the CDR3 is TGTGCCAGCAGTATGGGACAGGGGGCGAGGTACACCTTC.

As DNA, the CDR3 is TGTGCCAGCAGCTTACAGGCGGGTCCTTGGCCCCAGCATTTT. Its protein is CASSLQAGPWPQHF. The chain employs TRBV7-8 and TRBJ1-5; the D is unclear. This CDR3 region has 14 residues. V was trimmed by 2 bases and J by 9 bases, leaving 14 bases between them. The germline CDR1 and CDR2 sequences are SGHVS and FQNEAQ.

The CDR3 loop is CASSLVPGGQDGYTF. As DNA, the CDR3 is TGCGCCAGCAGCTTGGTTCCCGGCGGACAGGACGGCTACACCTTC. The chain joins TRBV5-1 to TRBJ1-2, with 7 bases that match TRBD1. The V segment lost 0 bases and the J segment 8 bases; nucleotides outside the gene matches: 10. CDR1 SGHRS and CDR2 YFSETQ come from the germline V gene. The length of the CDR3 is 15 residues.

The CDR3: CASSLGRGNQPQHF. The CDR3 DNA follows: TGTGCCAGCAGCCTCGGCAGGGGCAATCAGCCCCAGCATTTT. This chain connects TRBV9 to TRBJ1-5, with D possibly being TRBD1 (5 bases). The CDR3 runs to 14 residues. CDR1 and CDR2 (germline): SGDLS, YYNGEE. The V gene lost 4 bases and the J gene lost 2 bases, with 10 bases spanning the gap. The complete variable domain, with remaining parts taken from reference TRBV9 and TRBJ1-5, reads DSGVTQTPKHLITATGQRVTLRCSPRSGDLSVYWYQQSLDQGLQFLIQYYNGEERAKGNILERFSAQQFPDLHSELNLSSLELGDSALYFCASSLGRGNQPQHFGDGTRLSIL.

The chain combines TRBV11-2 with TRBJ2-2; 10 positions match TRBD2. The V segment lost 5 bases and the J segment 2 bases; nucleotides outside the gene matches: 5. Germline V lookup: CDR1 SGHAT, CDR2 FQNNGV. The CDR3 is made up of 16 amino acids. The CDR3 DNA reads as TGTGCCAGCAGCCCTAGCGGGGGCTCTAACACCGGGGAGCTGTTTTTT. Translating it yields CASSPSGGSNTGELFF.

The rearrangement uses TRBV6-1 and TRBJ1-2; 11 bases match TRBD1. V lost 3 bases, J lost 6 bases, and 3 bases stayed unmatched. CDR1 and CDR2 (germline): MNHNS, SASEGT. This CDR3 is 14 amino acids long. This CDR3 reads CASSERDRGDGYTF. Written as DNA, the CDR3 is TGTGCCAGCAGTGAGAGGGACAGGGGGGATGGCTACACCTTC.

The chain uses TRBV9 and TRBJ2-2, with 7 nucleotides matching TRBD2. The CDR3 has 15 amino acids. CDR1 and CDR2 from the germline V gene are SGDLS and YYNGEE. V shed 4 bases, J shed 5 bases, and the junction held 8 bases outside the gene matches. The CDR3 coding sequence is TGTGCCAGCAGCATGAGCGGGGTCGGAACCGGGGAGCTGTTTTTT. Its translation is CASSMSGVGTGELFF.

This chain links TRBV14 with TRBJ2-1; 8 bases are a match to TRBD2. The length of the CDR3 is 15 residues. Germline V gene data show CDR1 as SGHDN and CDR2 as FVKESK. Unmatched junction bases numbered 8, after V lost 4 bases and J lost 6 bases. CDR3: CASSRTSRILNEQFF. CDR3 sequence (DNA): TGTGCCAGCAGCCGGACTAGCCGAATCCTCAATGAGCAGTTCTTC.

The rearrangement uses TRBV6-5 and TRBJ2-3; 8 nucleotides agree with TRBD1. CDR1 and CDR2 from the germline V gene are MNHEY and SVGAGI. Unmatched junction bases numbered 6, after V lost 5 bases and J lost 5 bases. This CDR3 contains 14 residues. The CDR3 DNA follows: TGTGCCAGCAGTCAAAAGACAGGGGTAGATACGCAGTATTTT. Translation: CASSQKTGVDTQYF.

This sequence joins TRBV2 and TRBJ1-1; D gene unclear. The CDR3 extends over 13 amino acids. Between the trimmed V and J ends, which lost 2 bases and 4 bases, there was a span of 8 bases. Germline lookup yields CDR1 SNHLY and CDR2 FYNNEI. The CDR3, as DNA: TGTGCCAGCAGTGAACAGGAGGGCACTGAAGCTTTCTTT. Translation: CASSEQEGTEAFF.

V is TRBV11-2 and J is TRBJ1-1; D not resolved. Trimming removed 5 bases from V and 7 bases from J, with 20 bases in between. CDR3 size: 15 residues. Germline CDR1 is SGHAT and CDR2 is FQNNGV. The CDR3 spells CASSPVISGMGEAFF. DNA of the CDR3: TGTGCCAGCAGCCCCGTCATTTCGGGGATGGGTGAAGCTTTCTTT.

J is TRBJ2-5 and V is TRBV11-3, with 10 bases fitting TRBD1. Germline assignment: CDR1 SGHNT and CDR2 YENEEA. V shed 8 bases, J shed 3 bases, and the junction held 6 bases outside the gene matches. This CDR3 is built from 14 residues. Written as DNA, the CDR3 is TGTGCCAGCGCCACCGGGACAGGGGAAGAGACCCAGTACTTC. Encoded protein: CASATGTGEETQYF.

This chain connects TRBV11-2 to TRBJ1-2, with 7 bases that match TRBD1. The V segment lost 1 base and the J segment 3 bases; nucleotides outside the gene matches: 8. There are 16 residues in the CDR3. Germline assignment: CDR1 SGHAT and CDR2 FQNNGV. The CDR3 bases are TGTGCCAGCAGCTTAGTCGAGGGGGCGCTTGACTATGGCTACACCTTC. Its translation is CASSLVEGALDYGYTF.

The J gene is TRBJ1-6, the V gene TRBV11-2; TRBD1 matches 8 bases. Germline V gene lookup returns CDR1 SGHAT and CDR2 FQNNGV. The CDR3 extends over 15 amino acids. Trimming at V came to 4 bases and at J to 10 bases, leaving 9 bases not matched to a gene. The CDR3 nucleotides read TGTGCCAGCAGCTGTACGGACAGGGTAAGATCACCCCTCCACTTT. This sequence encodes CASSCTDRVRSPLHF.

The chain employs TRBV4-1 and TRBJ2-5; weak D call: TRBD2 (7 bases). V was shortened by 1 base and J by 4 bases, with 19 bases between the two germline ends. The CDR3 runs 17 residues. Germline V gene sequence: CDR1 MGHRA, CDR2 YSYEKL. CDR3 nucleotides: TGCGCCAGCAGCCAAGTCCCCCGGGCGGGGGCTCGAGAGACCCAGTACTTC. Amino acid sequence: CASSQVPRAGARETQYF.

The V gene is TRBV7-3, the J gene TRBJ2-3; possible D gene TRBD1, 5 bases. The germline gives CDR1 SGHTA, CDR2 FQGTGA. The CDR3 runs 14 residues. V shed 5 bases and J shed 1 base, with 10 bases lying between them. The CDR3 coding sequence is TGTGCCAGCAGCCCAGGACAAGGCACAGATACGCAGTATTTT. Amino acid sequence: CASSPGQGTDTQYF.

This sequence joins TRBV7-9 and TRBJ2-4, with D perhaps matching TRBD1 (6 bases). Per the germline V gene, CDR1 is SEHNR and CDR2 is FQNEAQ (reference sequence). This CDR3 comprises 17 residues. V was shortened by 5 bases and J by 0 bases, with 17 bases between the two germline ends. CDR3 sequence (DNA): TGTGCCAGCAGCCCAAAGGGCACAGGGATAGCCAAAAACATTCAGTACTTC. Translated, it gives CASSPKGTGIAKNIQYF.

This clone was seen just once. The chain carries TRBV3-1 (or the pseudogene TRBV3-2) and TRBJ2-1; D may be TRBD2 (6 bases). The CDR3 totals 14 residues. V dropped 2 bases and J dropped 5 bases, with 10 bases sitting between them. Germline CDR1 reads LGHDT; CDR2 reads YNNKEL (reference sequence). CDR3 DNA sequence: TGTGCCAGCAGCCAAAATGGGGGGAACAATGAGCAGTTCTTC. It encodes CASSQNGGNNEQFF.